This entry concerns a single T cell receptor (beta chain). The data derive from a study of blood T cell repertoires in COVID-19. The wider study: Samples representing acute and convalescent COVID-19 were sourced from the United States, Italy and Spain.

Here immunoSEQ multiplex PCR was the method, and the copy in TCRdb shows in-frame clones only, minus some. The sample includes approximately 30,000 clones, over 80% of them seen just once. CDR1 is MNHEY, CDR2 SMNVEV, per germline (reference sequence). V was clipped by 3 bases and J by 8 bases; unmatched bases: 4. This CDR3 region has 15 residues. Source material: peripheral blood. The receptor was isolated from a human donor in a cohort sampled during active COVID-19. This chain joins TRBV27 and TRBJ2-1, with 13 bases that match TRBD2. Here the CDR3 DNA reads TGTGCCAGCAGTTTGTGGGGACTAGCGGGGCATGAGCAGTTCTTC. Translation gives CASSLWGLAGHEQFF.